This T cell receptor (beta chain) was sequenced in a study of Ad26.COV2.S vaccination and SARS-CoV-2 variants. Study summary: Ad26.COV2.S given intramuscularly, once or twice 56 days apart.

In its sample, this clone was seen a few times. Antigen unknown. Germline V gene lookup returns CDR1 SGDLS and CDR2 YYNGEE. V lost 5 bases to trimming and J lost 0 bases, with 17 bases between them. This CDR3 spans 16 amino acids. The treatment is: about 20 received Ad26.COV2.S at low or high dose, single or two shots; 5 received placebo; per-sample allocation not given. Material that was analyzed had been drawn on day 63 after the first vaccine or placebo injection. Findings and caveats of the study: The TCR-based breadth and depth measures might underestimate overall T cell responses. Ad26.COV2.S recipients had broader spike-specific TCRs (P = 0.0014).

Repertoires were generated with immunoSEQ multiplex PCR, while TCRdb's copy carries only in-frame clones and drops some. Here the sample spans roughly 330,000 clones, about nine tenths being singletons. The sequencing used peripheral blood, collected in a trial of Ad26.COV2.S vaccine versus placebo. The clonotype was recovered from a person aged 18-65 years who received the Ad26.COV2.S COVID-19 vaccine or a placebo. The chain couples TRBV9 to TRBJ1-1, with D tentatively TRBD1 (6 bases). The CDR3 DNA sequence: TGTGCCAGCAGAGGACAGAACGAGATCATGAACACTGAAGCTTTCTTT. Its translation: CASRGQNEIMNTEAFF.